A selection of T cell receptor beta chains follows, all from one sample in a study of beta chain features in type 1 diabetes. TCRdb's copy holds only in-frame clones and misses some; the assay was immunoSEQ multiplex PCR. The sample has 130,000 to 150,000 clones; under 60% are singletons. Sequenced: Tregs from blood. All receptors come from a man between 18 and 35 years old in good health. CDR3s include the opening cysteine and the closing phenylalanine or tryptophan. The D gene is left open where the match is weak. A clone size is listed for some rows: how often the clone was seen (once, few, many), or a class if it is expanded.

13,TRBV19,NA,NA,TRBJ2-5,CASNDRQRETQYF,TGTGCCAGTAACGACAGGCAAAGAGAGACCCAGTACTTC
17,TRBV4-2,NA,TRBD1,TRBJ1-3,CASSQGTTGASGNTIYF,TGTGCCAGCAGCCAAGGGACGACAGGGGCATCTGGAAACACCATATATTTT
13,TRBV18,NA,TRBD1,TRBJ2-3,CASSPGQADTQYF,TGTGCCAGCTCACCTGGACAGGCAGATACGCAGTATTTT
15,TRBV19,NA,TRBD1,TRBJ1-5,CASRTGGGSNQPQHF,TGTGCCAGTAGGACAGGGGGCGGAAGCAATCAGCCCCAGCATTTT
15,TRBV7-2,NA,NA,TRBJ1-1,CASSAQQGLNTEAFF,TGTGCCAGCAGCGCCCAACAGGGCCTGAACACTGAAGCTTTCTTT
15,TRBV7-9,few,TRBD1,TRBJ2-6,CASSLTGAGANVLTF,TGTGCCAGCAGCTTAACAGGGGCTGGGGCCAACGTCCTGACTTTC
12,TRBV18,NA,NA,TRBJ1-1,CASSRGDTEAFF,TGTGCCAGCTCACGGGGGGATACTGAAGCTTTCTTT
13,TRBV28,NA,NA,TRBJ1-5,CASSRVANQPQHF,TGTGCCAGCAGTCGGGTGGCAAATCAGCCCCAGCATTTT
15,TRBV19,NA,TRBD2,TRBJ2-3,CASRGLAILTDTQYF,TGTGCCAGTAGGGGACTAGCGATTCTCACAGATACGCAGTATTTT
18,TRBV15,NA,NA,TRBJ1-5,CATSGLTENYDWYQPQHF,TGTGCCACCAGCGGATTGACAGAAAACTATGATTGGTATCAGCCCCAGCATTTT
14,TRBV7-9,once,TRBD1,TRBJ2-7,CASSERDRGYEQYF,TGTGCCAGCAGCGAACGGGACAGGGGCTACGAGCAGTACTTC
15,TRBV6-6,NA,NA,TRBJ1-5,CASSYSKFPGQPQHF,TGTGCCAGCAGTTACTCGAAGTTTCCCGGGCAGCCCCAGCATTTT
15,TRBV7-2,NA,NA,TRBJ2-3,CASSLSGTSTDTQYF,TGTGCCAGCAGCCTCTCCGGGACAAGTACAGATACGCAGTATTTT
13,TRBV4-2,NA,NA,TRBJ1-4,CASSLAGSEKLFF,TGTGCCAGCAGCCTGGCTGGGAGTGAAAAACTGTTTTTT
14,TRBV28,NA,NA,TRBJ1-1,CASSWQGRNTEAFF,TGTGCCAGCAGTTGGCAGGGGCGGAACACTGAAGCTTTCTTT